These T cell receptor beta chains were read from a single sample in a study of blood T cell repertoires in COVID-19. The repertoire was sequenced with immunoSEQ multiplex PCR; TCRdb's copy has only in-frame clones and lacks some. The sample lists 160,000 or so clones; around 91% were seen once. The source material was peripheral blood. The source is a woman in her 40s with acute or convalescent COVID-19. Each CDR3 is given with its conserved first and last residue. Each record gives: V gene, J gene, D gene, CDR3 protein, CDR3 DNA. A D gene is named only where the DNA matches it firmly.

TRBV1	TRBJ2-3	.	CTSSQMVAGAPTTDTQYF	TGCACCAGCAGCCAAATGGTAGCGGGAGCCCCTACCACAGATACGCAGTATTTT
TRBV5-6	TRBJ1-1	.	CASSLALTGGYTEAFF	TGTGCCAGCAGCTTGGCCCTGACAGGCGGTTACACTGAAGCTTTCTTT
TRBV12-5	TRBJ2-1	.	CASGLGPSMDEQFF	TGTGCTAGTGGTTTGGGGCCCTCGATGGATGAGCAGTTCTTC
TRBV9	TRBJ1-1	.	CASSVEAGETTEAFF	TGTGCCAGCAGCGTAGAAGCAGGGGAGACCACTGAAGCTTTCTTT
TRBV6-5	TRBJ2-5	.	CASSYSGRRETQYF	TGTGCCAGCAGTTACTCCGGCAGGCGAGAGACCCAGTACTTC
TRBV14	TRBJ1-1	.	CASSWRAEAFF	TGTGCCAGCAGCTGGCGGGCTGAAGCTTTCTTT
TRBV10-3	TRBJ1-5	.	CAISEGLSNSNQPQHF	TGTGCCATCAGTGAGGGGCTCTCCAATAGCAATCAGCCCCAGCATTTT
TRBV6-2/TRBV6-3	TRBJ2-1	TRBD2	CASRYGGAVEQFF	TGTGCCAGCAGGTACGGGGGGGCTGTTGAGCAGTTCTTC
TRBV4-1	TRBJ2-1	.	CASSQDPLVEQFF	TGCGCCAGCAGCCAAGATCCCCTCGTTGAGCAGTTCTTC
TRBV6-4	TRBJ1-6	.	CASIWGRRRNSPLHF	TGTGCCAGCATATGGGGGCGCCGTAGAAATTCACCCCTCCACTTT